Listed below are T cell receptor beta chains from one sample, sequenced in a study of CD8 T cells in Susac syndrome. One entry per CDR3 protein, called by TCRdb with MiXCR from the immunoSEQ multiplex PCR reads. The sample records 150,000 to 200,000 distinct CDR3 sequences, around 94% being singletons. Specimen: CD4+ T cells from PBMCs. These receptor sequences come from a human donor with multiple sclerosis. Each CDR3 is given with its conserved first and last residue. Fields, in order: V gene, clone size, J gene, D gene, CDR3 protein, CDR3 DNA. The D gene is left open where the match is weak. Size is stated for part of the rows, as once, few or many counts, or as a class when the clone is expanded.

TRBV11-2	.	TRBJ2-7	.	CASSSSGPGTRHF	TGTGCCAGCAGCTCCTCCGGGCCCGGGACGAGACACTTC
TRBV7-9	.	TRBJ1-2	.	CASSNDIPYGYTF	TGTGCCAGCAGCAACGACATACCCTATGGCTACACCTTC
TRBV5-6	.	TRBJ2-6	.	CASRRRLSSGANVLTF	TGTGCCAGCAGGCGGCGGCTTAGCTCTGGGGCCAACGTCCTGACTTTC
TRBV11-3	.	TRBJ2-3	.	CASSQGTSTDTQYF	TGTGCCAGCAGCCAAGGGACATCCACAGATACGCAGTATTTT
TRBV7-9	.	TRBJ2-7	.	CASSLFRTYEQYF	TGTGCCAGCAGCTTGTTCCGAACCTACGAGCAGTACTTC
TRBV3-1	.	TRBJ1-2	.	CASSPELNYGYTF	TGTGCCAGCAGCCCCGAACTTAACTATGGCTACACCTTC
TRBV6-5	.	TRBJ2-7	.	CASSPWGSSYEQYF	TGTGCCAGCAGTCCCTGGGGTTCCTCCTACGAGCAGTACTTC
TRBV10-3	.	TRBJ2-3	.	CAISPSRQDTQYF	TGTGCCATCAGCCCGAGTCGGCAAGATACGCAGTATTTT
TRBV7-9	.	TRBJ2-4	.	CASSLGVDVQYF	TGTGCCAGCAGCTTAGGGGTGGACGTTCAGTACTTC
TRBV7-7	.	TRBJ2-3	.	CASSFSGKDTQYF	TGTGCCAGCAGCTTTTCAGGGAAGGATACGCAGTATTTT
TRBV24-1	once	TRBJ1-2	TRBD1	CATSDRADRVSGYTF	TGTGCCACCAGTGATAGGGCGGACAGGGTTAGTGGCTACACCTTC
TRBV19	.	TRBJ2-7	.	CASKGDPPYEQYF	TGTGCCAGTAAGGGAGATCCCCCCTACGAGCAGTACTTC
TRBV20-1	.	TRBJ2-7	.	CSAKLSNYEQYF	TGCAGTGCCAAACTGAGCAACTACGAGCAGTACTTC
TRBV10-3	.	TRBJ2-7	TRBD2	CAISDRLAAYEQYF	TGTGCCATCAGTGACCGTCTAGCGGCCTACGAGCAGTACTTC
TRBV20-1	.	TRBJ2-3	TRBD2	CSASMGTSGRAQYF	TGCAGTGCGTCCATGGGGACTAGCGGGAGAGCGCAGTACTTT
TRBV12-3/TRBV12-4	.	TRBJ2-1	.	CASSLSIYAGRDEQFF	TGTGCCAGCAGTCTGAGCATCTATGCGGGCAGGGATGAGCAGTTCTTC
TRBV2	once	TRBJ1-5	.	CASRGFGNQPQHF	TGTGCCAGCAGGGGATTTGGCAATCAGCCCCAGCATTTT
TRBV6-1	.	TRBJ2-6	.	CASRSDTASGANVLTF	TGTGCCAGCAGATCGGACACCGCCTCTGGGGCCAACGTCCTGACTTTC
TRBV2	.	TRBJ1-1	.	CASSGTGRLEAFF	TGTGCCAGCAGCGGAACAGGGAGGTTGGAAGCTTTCTTT
TRBV5-4	.	TRBJ2-7	.	CASSSPQTAIYEQYF	TGTGCCAGCAGCTCCCCCCAGACAGCGATCTACGAGCAGTACTTC
TRBV2	.	TRBJ1-4	.	CASRRRQSDNEKLFF	TGTGCCAGCCGAAGGAGACAGTCTGATAATGAAAAACTGTTTTTT
TRBV3-1	.	TRBJ2-1	TRBD2	CASSSGTSSGNEQFF	TGTGCCAGCAGTTCCGGGACTAGTTCCGGTAATGAGCAGTTCTTC
TRBV5-6	.	TRBJ2-3	TRBD2	CASSLQGTSGSYSTQYF	TGTGCCAGCAGCTTGCAAGGGACTAGCGGGAGTTATTCTACGCAGTATTTT
TRBV19	.	TRBJ2-7	TRBD2	CASSQRENEQYF	TGTGCCAGTAGCCAGCGGGAGAACGAGCAGTACTTC
TRBV3-1	.	TRBJ1-2	.	CASSHFRWGAVNYGYTF	TGTGCCAGCAGCCATTTCCGGTGGGGAGCGGTTAACTATGGCTACACCTTC
TRBV4-1	.	TRBJ1-6	.	CASSPLVPTRSSYNSPLHF	TGCGCCAGCAGCCCCCTGGTCCCAACACGGAGCTCCTATAATTCACCCCTCCACTTT
TRBV21-1	.	TRBJ1-5	.	CASSRAQMFGNQPQHF	TGTGCCAGCAGCAGGGCCCAGATGTTTGGCAATCAGCCCCAGCATTTT
TRBV20-1	.	TRBJ2-3	TRBD2	CSASGVAGIDTDTQYF	TGCAGTGCTAGTGGTGTAGCGGGAATCGACACAGATACGCAGTATTTT
TRBV6-1	few	TRBJ2-5	.	CASTNVRGPETQYF	TGTGCCAGCACCAACGTACGGGGCCCTGAGACCCAGTACTTC
TRBV11-2	.	TRBJ2-7	TRBD2	CASSLLGGTTTYEQYF	TGTGCCAGCAGCTTACTTGGAGGGACTACCACCTACGAGCAGTACTTC
TRBV27	.	TRBJ2-1	TRBD2	CASSLSPSGSYNEQFF	TGTGCCAGCAGTTTATCTCCTAGCGGGTCCTACAATGAGCAGTTCTTC
TRBV2	.	TRBJ1-4	.	CASSEADGNEKLFF	TGTGCCAGCAGTGAGGCAGATGGGAATGAAAAACTGTTTTTT
TRBV4-1	.	TRBJ1-2	.	CASSQGDLRPYGYTF	TGCGCCAGCAGCCAAGGCGACCTTCGGCCGTATGGCTACACCTTC
TRBV5-1	.	TRBJ2-2	.	CASSPQAGSGELFF	TGCGCCAGCAGCCCCCAGGCGGGGTCCGGGGAGCTGTTTTTT
TRBV30	.	TRBJ1-4	.	CAWGQEKLFF	TGTGCCTGGGGGCAGGAAAAACTGTTTTTT
TRBV7-8	.	TRBJ2-2	.	CASSSNEAGELFF	TGTGCCAGCAGCTCTAATGAGGCCGGGGAGCTGTTTTTT
TRBV11-2	.	TRBJ1-4	.	CASSLVQGSTNEKLFF	TGTGCCAGCAGCTTAGTACAGGGTTCAACTAATGAAAAACTGTTTTTT
TRBV24-1	.	TRBJ2-5	.	CATSDFFQGRETQYF	TGTGCCACCAGTGATTTTTTTCAGGGACGAGAGACCCAGTACTTC
TRBV21-1	.	TRBJ1-5	.	CASSKHSNQPQHF	TGTGCCAGCAGCAAACATAGCAATCAGCCCCAGCATTTT
TRBV29-1	.	TRBJ2-1	.	CSVPPRGSSYNEQFF	TGCAGCGTTCCCCCCCGGGGGAGCTCCTACAATGAGCAGTTCTTC
TRBV4-1	.	TRBJ2-3	TRBD1	CASSLRQGANTDTQYF	TGCGCCAGCAGCCTCCGACAGGGGGCTAACACAGATACGCAGTATTTT
TRBV30	once	TRBJ1-4	.	CAWARGGGGEKLFF	TGTGCCTGGGCTCGCGGGGGGGGCGGTGAAAAACTGTTTTTT
TRBV7-3	.	TRBJ2-7	TRBD1	CASSLSLGQGNLKF	TGTGCCAGCAGCTTATCATTGGGACAGGGGAACCTCAAGTTC
TRBV30	.	TRBJ2-3	TRBD2	CAWSVLGLAGRDTQYF	TGTGCCTGGAGTGTACTTGGACTAGCGGGAAGAGATACGCAGTATTTT
TRBV6-8	.	TRBJ2-2	TRBD2	CASSPTSGTGELFF	TGTGCCAGCAGCCCGACTAGCGGGACCGGGGAGCTGTTTTTT
TRBV6-1	.	TRBJ2-3	.	CASLPSMGADTQYF	TGTGCCAGTCTACCCTCGATGGGCGCAGATACGCAGTATTTT
TRBV12-3/TRBV12-4	once	TRBJ1-2	.	CASSLWGSYGYTF	TGTGCCAGCAGTTTATGGGGTTCCTATGGCTACACCTTC
TRBV29-1	.	TRBJ1-1	.	CSRGSRVRAFF	TGCAGCCGAGGGAGCAGGGTAAGAGCTTTCTTT
TRBV4-1	.	TRBJ2-1	TRBD2	CASSQDFNLAGRSYNEQFF	TGCGCCAGCAGCCAAGATTTTAACCTAGCGGGACGCTCCTACAATGAGCAGTTCTTC
TRBV3-1	.	TRBJ2-7	.	CASSFSPSEQYF	TGTGCCAGCAGCTTTTCCCCCTCCGAGCAGTACTTC
TRBV20-1	.	TRBJ2-7	TRBD2	CSAGTSGRTYEQYF	TGCAGTGCTGGAACTAGCGGGAGAACGTACGAGCAGTACTTC
TRBV14	once	TRBJ1-3	.	CASKPSRGKESGNTIYF	TGTGCCAGCAAACCAAGCCGGGGAAAGGAGTCTGGAAACACCATATATTTT
TRBV11-2	once	TRBJ2-3	TRBD2	CASSPFVRSGRADTQYF	TGTGCCAGCAGCCCGTTTGTACGTAGCGGGAGGGCAGATACGCAGTATTTT
TRBV30	once	TRBJ2-1	.	CAWSVQANEQFF	TGTGCCTGGAGTGTCCAAGCCAATGAGCAGTTCTTC
TRBV2	.	TRBJ2-6	TRBD1	CASNLGQTLSGANVLTF	TGTGCCAGCAACCTGGGACAGACCCTCTCTGGGGCCAACGTCCTGACTTTC
TRBV28	.	TRBJ2-5	TRBD2	CASSLVPSGGRKTQYF	TGTGCCAGCAGTTTAGTTCCCAGCGGGGGTCGAAAGACCCAGTACTTC
TRBV3-1	.	TRBJ2-5	.	CASSQAELETQYF	TGTGCCAGCAGCCAAGCGGAGCTGGAGACCCAGTACTTC
TRBV4-1	.	TRBJ1-2	.	CASSQDPRNYGYTF	TGCGCCAGCAGCCAAGATCCAAGGAACTATGGCTACACCTTC
TRBV7-2	.	TRBJ2-4	TRBD1	CASSLQGNIQYF	TGTGCCAGCAGCCTACAGGGGAACATTCAGTACTTC
TRBV7-9	.	TRBJ2-3	TRBD2	CASTPGLVGSADTQYF	TGTGCCAGCACGCCGGGACTAGTTGGTTCAGCAGATACGCAGTATTTT